Sequencing of this TCR beta chain was carried out in a study of blood T cell repertoires in COVID-19. Study information: There were acute and convalescent COVID-19 samples, and they came from the United States, Italy and Spain. T cells, B-cell-depleted T cells, or PBMCs supplied cDNA or gDNA.

CDR1 and CDR2 from the germline V gene are MNHEY and SMNVEV (reference sequence). The CDR3 is 14 residues long. V was pared by 5 bases and J by 7 bases, with 7 bases of the junction left unmatched. In the authors' workflow: Amplifying reference gene primers gave estimates of nucleated cell counts. Only in-frame clones appear in the TCRdb table, and some are missing; sequencing was by immunoSEQ multiplex PCR. V, J and clone size are those of that table, while D and trimming were read from the DNA. The table records tens of thousands of clones, over 75% of them present only once. The rearrangement uses TRBV27 and TRBJ2-1; TRBD2 matches 8 bases. The source material was peripheral blood. This clonotype was sampled from a man in his sixties or seventies with active or convalescent COVID-19. The CDR3 nucleotides read TGTGCCAGCAGTCTTAGCGGGATATTGAATGAGCAGTTCTTC. This sequence encodes CASSLSGILNEQFF.